The text below deals with one T cell receptor beta chain. Its cognate antigen is unknown. There are 19 residues in the CDR3. Unmatched junction bases numbered 17, after V lost 4 bases and J lost 0 bases. Germline assignment: CDR1 SGHRS and CDR2 YFSETQ. The data were obtained in a study of cytomegalovirus exposure and HLA in healthy donors. Broader study findings: When analyzed later, the rates of TCR association showed variation by HLA locus, with DRB1 the most and HLA-C the fewest.

In the PCR, 60 Vbeta and 13 Jbeta primers were used. Profiled with immunoSEQ multiplex PCR; TCRdb holds only in-frame clones, not every one. The sample consists of 150,000 to 200,000 clones, 81% of them appearing once. The chain carries TRBV5-1 and TRBJ2-7, with 9 bases fitting TRBD2. This TCR came from a man younger than 35 in good health and CMV-seronegative. Sequencing input: PBMCs. The CDR3 DNA reads as TGCGCCAGCAGCGACCGGAGGACTAGCGACCTACGAGACTCCTACGAGCAGTACTTC. Protein product: CASSDRRTSDLRDSYEQYF.